What follows are 13 T cell receptor beta chains derived from one specimen sequenced in a study of regulatory T cells in long-lasting Graves disease. As for time point: newly diagnosed GD, antithyroid drugs for less than 3 months. The TCR library was prepared using RNA isolated from PBMCs. Researchers made TCR beta libraries by using iRepertoire HTBI primers and running Arm-PCR on CDR3 regions. Using its own MiXCR run on the multiplex PCR reads, TCRdb lists one record per CDR3 protein. The data contain under 500,000 distinct CDR3 sequences, 16% of them singletons. The sample was also reused in another study, on T cells in Graves' hyperthyroidism and ophthalmopathy.

Source: peripheral blood mononuclear cells (PBMCs), taken at new diagnosis, from a patient treated with antithyroid drugs. These receptors all come from a woman under 40 with Graves disease.

The rearrangement links TRBV10-3 to TRBJ2-6; D is ambiguous. Germline lookup yields CDR1 ENHRY and CDR2 SYGVKD. V lost 4 bases to trimming and J lost 0 bases, with 7 bases between them. The CDR3 is 15 amino acids. The CDR3 bases are TGTGCCATCAGTGCAGGTCCCTCTGGGGCCAACGTCCTGACTTTC. This encodes CAISAGPSGANVLTF.

This clonotype was counted at least ten times. The chain employs TRBV6-5 and TRBJ2-1, with D possibly TRBD2 on 5 matching bases. The CDR3 totals 17 residues. Trimming took 0 bases from V and 8 from J, leaving 20 bases between them. The germline gives CDR1 MNHEY, CDR2 SVGAGI. This CDR3 is CASSYSKGGSNIYEQFF. CDR3 nucleotide sequence: TGTGCCAGCAGTTACTCGAAGGGCGGGTCGAATATCTATGAGCAGTTCTTC.

The chain uses TRBV27 and TRBJ2-1, with TRBD1 as a possible D gene (6 bases). Trimming took 2 bases from V and 8 from J, leaving 13 bases between them. The CDR3 is made up of 14 amino acids. Per the germline V gene, CDR1 is MNHEY and CDR2 is SMNVEV (reference sequence). CDR3 DNA sequence: TGTGCCAGCAGTTTAGCTGGCAGGGGTTATGAGCAGTTCTTC. It specifies CASSLAGRGYEQFF.

J is TRBJ2-6 and V is TRBV6-1; 8 bases are a match to TRBD1. From germline, CDR1 is MNHNS and CDR2 SASEGT. The V and J ends lost 5 bases and 0 bases, in that order; junction bases with no gene match: 9. This CDR3 has 18 amino acids. The CDR3 protein is CASSPLGTGFSGANVLTF. CDR3 in DNA: TGTGCCAGCAGTCCCCTCGGGACAGGTTTCTCTGGGGCCAACGTCCTGACTTTC.

This clonotype was counted at least ten times. The chain couples TRBV28 to TRBJ1-1, with a weak D call TRBD1 (5 bases). Germline CDR1 and CDR2: MDHEN and SYDVKM. There are 14 residues in the CDR3. Trimming took off 5 bases at V and 4 bases at J, with 14 bases between the two ends. CDR3: CASSPRGSGTEAFF. CDR3 sequence (DNA): TGTGCCAGCAGTCCTAGGGGTTCGGGCACTGAAGCTTTCTTT.

This clonotype was recorded at least ten times. The chain joins TRBV27 to TRBJ2-3; D call uncertain. V was pared by 5 bases and J by 0 bases, with 15 bases between. Germline V gene lookup returns CDR1 MNHEY and CDR2 SMNVEV (reference sequence). CDR3 length: 16 amino acids. Written as DNA, the CDR3 is TGTGCCAGCAGTGGCAGGCTGGGTCCCAGCACAGATACGCAGTATTTT. Protein product: CASSGRLGPSTDTQYF.

This clonotype was seen more than once but under ten times. This may arise from a read error, as a much more abundant clone is one base away. This rearrangement joins TRBV18 to TRBJ2-1, with D perhaps matching TRBD1 or TRBD2 (5 bases each). V lost 3 bases, J lost 9 bases, and 12 bases lay in between. This CDR3 is built from 13 residues. Germline CDR1 is KGHSH and CDR2 is LQKENI. CDR3 sequence reads: CASSPFERGEQFF. CDR3 coding DNA: TGTGCCAGCTCACCGTTCGAGAGGGGTGAGCAGTTCTTC.

V gene TRBV27 combines with J gene TRBJ2-2; TRBD2 is a possible D gene (5 bases). The CDR3 has 14 amino acids. V lost 6 bases, J lost 2 bases, and 10 bases lay in between. The germline gives CDR1 MNHEY, CDR2 SMNVEV (reference sequence). The CDR3 spells CASSLSGNTGELFF. CDR3 coding DNA: TGTGCCAGCAGCTTGAGCGGTAACACCGGGGAGCTGTTTTTT.

The table lists this clonotype with many counts. This rearrangement joins TRBV7-9 to TRBJ1-1; D uncertain. V lost 1 base and J 1 base, leaving 4 bases between the germline ends. The CDR3 is 13 residues long. Germline V gene data show CDR1 as SEHNR and CDR2 as FQNEAQ (reference sequence). CDR3 amino acids: CASSLGENTEAFF. For the CDR3, the DNA is TGTGCCAGCAGCTTAGGGGAGAACACTGAAGCTTTCTTT.

This clonotype showed up many times. The V and J genes are TRBV9 and TRBJ1-1; D unclear. The CDR3 totals 14 residues. Trimming cost V 5 bases and J 0 bases, with 11 bases left between them. CDR1 and CDR2 from the germline V gene are SGDLS and YYNGEE. This CDR3 is CASSPRSLNTEAFF. In nucleotides, the CDR3 is TGTGCCAGCAGTCCCCGTAGCCTGAACACTGAAGCTTTCTTT.

The rearrangement uses TRBV27 and TRBJ2-4, with D tentatively TRBD1 (6 bases). Germline V gives CDR1 MNHEY, CDR2 SMNVEV (reference sequence). Trimming took off 7 bases at V and 6 bases at J, with 13 bases between the two ends. There are 13 residues in the CDR3. CDR3 in DNA: TGTGCCAGCAAGAGGCAGGGGAGAAACATTCAGTACTTC. It codes for CASKRQGRNIQYF.

The V and J genes are TRBV6-2 or TRBV6-3 and TRBJ2-2; D remains unclear. Between the trimmed V and J ends, which lost 8 bases and 0 bases, there was a span of 7 bases. The length of the CDR3 is 13 residues. Germline CDR1 MNHEY, CDR2 SVGEGT. The CDR3 DNA reads TGTGCCAGCTCCGCCCCGAACACCGGGGAGCTGTTTTTT. This codes for CASSAPNTGELFF.

This clonotype was counted many times. The chain combines TRBV10-3 with TRBJ1-4; D may be TRBD1 (6 bases). Trimming pared 11 bases from V and 8 bases from J, leaving 24 bases between. The V gene's germline CDR1 is ENHRY and CDR2 SYGVKD. CDR3 length: 15 residues. CDR3 nucleotide sequence: TGTGCCTCTAGACCCGGGGGGCGCTTGAAAGAAAAACTGTTTTTT. It codes for CASRPGGRLKEKLFF.